These 25 T cell receptor beta chains originate from one sample sequenced in a study of glioma-infiltrating T cells. The iRepertoire nested amplicon-rescue multiplex PCR amplified TCR alpha and beta CDR3s from RNA. TCRdb re-called the multiplex PCR reads through MiXCR, storing one row per CDR3 protein. The sample carries some 110,000 distinct CDR3 sequences, roughly 23% recorded once. Material: glioma tissue, nonneoplastic brain tissue, or PBMCs (not recorded which). The receptor set was obtained from a human donor with low-grade glioma or glioblastoma, undergoing nonglioma brain surgery, or in good health (not recorded which).

This clonotype was counted between two and nine times. This may be a read error: a much more frequent sequence differs by one nucleotide. The V gene is TRBV6-1, the J gene TRBJ1-5; 7 positions match TRBD1. This CDR3 spans 15 amino acids. Germline values: CDR1 MNHNS, CDR2 SASEGT. CDR3 nucleotides: TGTGCCAGCAGAGCGACAGGGAGGTCTAATCAGCCCAAGCATTTT. Translation: CASRATGRSNQPKHF.

This clonotype was detected a few times. The rearrangement uses TRBV4-2 and TRBJ2-3, with 10 bases matching TRBD2. The CDR3 contains 15 residues. The trim removed 6 bases at V and 1 base at J, leaving 4 bases unmatched. Germline-derived CDR1 and CDR2 are LGHNA and YNFKEQ. In DNA, the CDR3 is TGTGCCAGCAGACCCCTAGCGGGAGGCACAGATACGCAGTATTTT. This translates into CASRPLAGGTDTQYF.

This clonotype was detected only a few times. This chain links TRBV19 with TRBJ2-2, with TRBD1 as a possible D gene (6 bases). V lost 7 bases to trimming and J lost 0 bases, with 12 bases between them. The germline CDR1 and CDR2 sequences are LNHDA and SQIVND (reference sequence). The CDR3 contains 15 residues. The CDR3 is CASTPGHANTGELFF. The CDR3 coding sequence is TGTGCCAGTACCCCGGGACATGCGAACACCGGGGAGCTGTTTTTT.

CDR3: CASSLAGDQPQHF. CDR3 in DNA: TGTGCCAGCAGCTTAGCAGGGGACCAGCCCCAGCATTTT. The genes are TRBV7-9 and TRBJ1-5, with D possibly TRBD1 on 5 matching bases. CDR3 length equals 13 residues. Between the trimmed V and J ends, which lost 0 bases and 7 bases, there was a span of 7 bases. Per germline, CDR1 SEHNR and CDR2 FQNEAQ (reference sequence).

This clonotype was counted many times. The chain combines TRBV6-1 with TRBJ1-6, with D unresolved. Germline V gene data show CDR1 as MNHNS and CDR2 as SASEGT. This CDR3 has 8 residues. The ends were cut back, 7 bases at V and 15 bases at J, with 4 bases in the middle. CDR3 sequence: CASTRLHF. CDR3 sequence (DNA): TGTGCCAGCACGCGCCTCCACTTT.

This clonotype was counted a single time. The chain recombines TRBV27 with TRBJ2-7; TRBD2 might be the D (5 bases). This CDR3 comprises 13 residues. Germline values: CDR1 MNHEY, CDR2 SMNVEV (reference sequence). The V gene lost 5 bases and the J gene lost 1 base, with 9 bases spanning the gap. The CDR3 DNA sequence: TGTGCCAGCAGTCCCCGAGGGTCCTACGAGCAGTACTTC. Its protein is CASSPRGSYEQYF.

This clonotype has at least ten counts. The V gene is TRBV7-2, the J gene TRBJ2-5; TRBD2 is a possible D gene (6 bases). Trimming removed 3 bases from V and 4 bases from J, with 6 bases in between. Germline V lookup: CDR1 SGHTA, CDR2 FQGNSA. The CDR3 consists of 12 residues. CDR3 sequence (DNA): TGTGCCAGCAGCTTCGGGGGAGAGACCCAGTACTTC. As protein: CASSFGGETQYF.

As regards this clonotype: This clone may be a read error of a much larger clone one base away. The V call is TRBV7-9, the J call TRBJ2-5; D unresolved. The CDR3 is 12 amino acids. Germline V CDR1 and CDR2: SEHNR, FQNEAQ (reference sequence). Deletions cut 9 bases from V and 5 bases from J, with 13 bases between. The CDR3 here is CARSPHMETQYF. The CDR3 DNA reads as TGTGCCAGGAGCCCCCATATGGAGACCCAGTACTTC.

The CDR3, as DNA: TGTGCCAGCAGTCGAACAAGTTACGACAATCAGCCCCAGCATTTT. It specifies CASSRTSYDNQPQHF. This sequence joins TRBV6-2 or TRBV6-3 and TRBJ1-5; no clear D. CDR3 length: 15 residues. Germline lookup yields CDR1 MNHEY and CDR2 SVGEGT. Trimming removed 5 bases at V and 3 bases at J, with 14 bases between.

This clonotype showed up just a few times. The J gene is TRBJ2-7, the V gene TRBV4-1; D uncertain. Trimming left V 6 bases short and J 2 bases short, with 14 bases between. The CDR3 has 14 residues. CDR1 is MGHRA, CDR2 YSYEKL, per germline. This CDR3 is CASRSGPTAYEQYF. The CDR3 nucleotides are TGCGCCAGCAGATCCGGACCGACCGCCTACGAGCAGTACTTC.

About this clonotype itself: This sequence may be a read error, since a much larger clone differs from it by one base. This chain uses TRBV6-9 with TRBJ2-5, with 10 positions matching TRBD1. Germline CDR1 MNHGY, CDR2 SVAAGI. This CDR3 region has 16 residues. Here the CDR3 DNA reads TGTGCCAGGAGTTACCTGCCGGGACAGGGGCAAGAGACCCAGTACTTC. Its protein product is CARSYLPGQGQETQYF.

The CDR3 sequence is CSVETSSGNTIYF. As DNA, the CDR3 is TGCAGCGTCGAGACGAGCTCTGGAAACACCATATATTTT. This chain links TRBV29-1 with TRBJ1-3; no clear D gene. V lost 6 bases to trimming and J lost 0 bases, with 9 bases between them. Germline V CDR1 and CDR2: SQVTM, ANQGSEA. The CDR3 length is 13 residues.

With regard to this clonotype: Germline and junction disagree at one end, which may indicate a read error. The V call is TRBV3-1, the J call TRBJ2-1, with TRBD1 matching over 10 bases. The CDR3 contains 15 residues. Per germline, CDR1 LGHDT and CDR2 YNNKEL (reference sequence). CDR3 DNA: TGTGCCAGCACTATCGGGACAGGGGTTCCCAATGAGCAGTTATTC. This gives the protein CASTIGTGVPNEQLF.

This chain links TRBV9 with TRBJ1-2; the D gene is possibly TRBD1 (6 bases). Trimming cost V 4 bases and J 3 bases, with 19 bases left between them. This CDR3 is 16 amino acids long. Germline-derived CDR1 and CDR2 are SGDLS and YYNGEE. The CDR3 region has the DNA TGTGCCAGCAGCCCCAGTCTAACGGGGGCGTACTATGGCTACACCTTC. Translating gives CASSPSLTGAYYGYTF.

Comments on this clonotype: A much larger clone sits a single nucleotide away, making a read error possible. The J gene is TRBJ2-2, the V gene TRBV28; D perhaps matches TRBD2 (5 bases). Germline-derived CDR1 and CDR2 are MDHEN and SYDVKM. The CDR3 covers 14 residues. V gave up 7 bases and J gave up 6 bases, with 15 bases separating them. The CDR3 is CASNPLLVAGELFF. Here the CDR3 DNA reads TGTGCCAGCAATCCCCTACTAGTCGCCGGGGAGCTGTTTTTT.

The V call is TRBV30, the J call TRBJ1-5; D remains unclear. Germline assignment: CDR1 GTSNPN and CDR2 SVGIG (reference sequence). Between the trimmed V and J ends, which lost 5 bases and 7 bases, there was a span of 9 bases. This CDR3 contains 11 residues. As DNA, the CDR3 is TGTGCCTGGGGTACCGAGCAGCCCCAGCATTTT. It is translated as CAWGTEQPQHF. Full variable domain (outside the CDR3, taken from reference TRBV30 and TRBJ1-5): SQTIHQWPATLVQPVGSPLSLECTVEGTSNPNLYWYRQAAGRGLQLLFYSVGIGQISSEVPQNLSASRPQDRQFILSSKKLLLSDSGFYLCAWGTEQPQHFGDGTRLSIL.

In its sample, this clonotype was seen a few times. It may be a read error: a sequence one base away is much more abundant. This sequence joins TRBV28 and TRBJ2-5, with TRBD1 matching 7 bases. From germline, CDR1 is MDHEN and CDR2 SYDVKM. CDR3 length: 13 amino acids. CDR3 in amino acids: CASSLGTAETKYF. As DNA, the CDR3 is TGTGCCAGCAGTTTAGGGACAGCAGAGACCAAGTACTTC.

This clonotype was seen many times. The CDR3 region is CATLGPEDQETQYF. CDR3 sequence (DNA): TGTGCCACCCTTGGTCCTGAGGACCAAGAGACCCAGTACTTC. The V call is TRBV2, the J call TRBJ2-5; D is ambiguous. Germline CDR1 and CDR2: SNHLY and FYNNEI. The V end lost 10 bases, the J end lost 0 bases, and 15 bases lay between the germline ends. The CDR3 runs to 14 residues.

V and J are TRBV6-2 or TRBV6-3 and TRBJ2-1, with D tentatively TRBD1 (6 bases). Trimming took 6 bases from V and 14 from J, leaving 20 bases between them. Germline CDR1 MNHEY, CDR2 SVGEGT. The CDR3 consists of 13 residues. For the CDR3, the DNA is TGTGCCAGCAGAAGGGGGACGGCAGGATATGAGTTCTTC. Protein product: CASRRGTAGYEFF.

Regarding this clonotype: At one end, the junction sequence differs from germline, possibly due to a read error. This chain joins TRBV28 and TRBJ2-5; TRBD1 matches at 12 bases. CDR3 length equals 17 residues. The V gene's germline CDR1 is MDHEN and CDR2 SYDVKM. The DNA for the CDR3 is TGTGCCAGCAGTACCGGGACAGGGGGCCCGCGGATAGAGACCCAGCACTTC. Protein product: CASSTGTGGPRIETQHF.

This clonotype has at least ten counts. The V and J genes are TRBV27 and TRBJ2-7; 7 nucleotides line up with TRBD2. V trimming: 2 bases; J trimming: 2 bases; junction bases outside the gene matches: 33. CDR3 length: 24 residues. Germline loops: CDR1 MNHEY, CDR2 SMNVEV (reference sequence). CDR3 nucleotides: TGTGCCAGCAGTTTACCGAAGATCATGACGCTGACAGAACGGTCAGCGGGACCCCCCTACGAGCAGTACTTC. Its translation is CASSLPKIMTLTERSAGPPYEQYF.

There are many counts of this clonotype. This chain connects TRBV20-1 to TRBJ2-5, with 8 bases that match TRBD1. Trimming removed 3 bases from V and 4 bases from J; junction bases left unmatched: 4. This CDR3 is 13 amino acids long. Looked up from germline, CDR1 is DFQATT and CDR2 is SNEGSKA (reference sequence). In DNA, the CDR3 is TGCAGTGCTAGCAGCAGGGGGCGAGAGACCCAGTACTTC. The encoded protein is CSASSRGRETQYF.

Comments on this clonotype: With a much larger clone just one base away, this may be a read error. The CDR3 does not end in the conserved phenylalanine or tryptophan, so this is likely a read error. V usage is TRBV6-4 and J usage is TRBJ2-1; the D gene could be TRBD1 or TRBD2 (7 bases each). In germline, CDR1 is MRHNA, CDR2 SNTAGT. CDR3 length: 14 amino acids. With 5 bases removed from V and 9 bases from J, the gap between germline ends came to 17 bases. The CDR3 coding sequence is TGTGCCAGCAGTCCCGCCCAGGGGGGGAGTGAGCAGTTCTTA. This sequence encodes CASSPAQGGSEQFL.

V usage is TRBV29-1 and J usage is TRBJ2-3; D possibly corresponds to TRBD2 (6 bases). V was trimmed by 0 bases and J by 9 bases, leaving 22 bases between them. The CDR3 is 16 residues long. Germline V gene data show CDR1 as SQVTM and CDR2 as ANQGSEA. The CDR3 DNA sequence: TGCAGCGTTGAAGATCGGGTTGCGGGAAGGGCAGGAACGCAGTATTTT. Translation gives CSVEDRVAGRAGTQYF.

This clonotype was seen many times. V gene TRBV28 combines with J gene TRBJ2-5, with D maybe TRBD1 (5 bases). Germline values: CDR1 MDHEN, CDR2 SYDVKM. Trimming left V 7 bases short and J 0 bases short, with 18 bases between. The CDR3 covers 16 residues. CDR3 sequence: CASTTTGHKYQETQYF. CDR3 sequence (DNA): TGTGCCAGCACAACAACAGGACACAAGTACCAAGAGACCCAGTACTTC.